This passage covers 28 T cell receptor beta chains from one sample sequenced in a study of CXCR3-negative and CXCR3-positive naive CD8 T cells. UMI-labeled TRB cDNA libraries were prepared by 5' RACE. TCRdb re-called the 5' RACE reads; every CDR3 protein appears as one record, without DNA. The repertoire table contains tens of thousands of distinct CDR3 sequences. Study results and limitations: CXCR3-positive naive cells had more hydrophobic TRB CDR3s than CXCR3-negative naive cells.

Their antigen targets remain unknown. The material sequenced was naive CXCR3+ CD8+ T cells from blood. Subset noted: CD45RO-CCR7+CD27+CD95- naive CD8+ T cells expressing CXCR3 (TNR3+). These receptor sequences come from a human donor in good health. Some clones in this sample may be carry-over from other donors' samples.

The gene calls are TRBV4-1 and TRBJ1-4. Germline V gene data show CDR1 as MGHRA and CDR2 as YSYEKL. The CDR3 is 15 residues long. This chain's CDR3 is CASSQTSGEGEKLFF.

The V and J genes are TRBV28 and TRBJ1-6; lacking DNA, the TRBD1 call made by TCRdb goes unchecked. The CDR3 has 14 amino acids. CDR1 and CDR2 from the germline V gene are MDHEN and SYDVKM. The CDR3: CASGAGQGSSPLHF.

The J gene is TRBJ1-1, the V gene TRBV6-6; the TCRdb D gene call, TRBD1, has no DNA to confirm it. The V gene's germline CDR1 is MNHNY and CDR2 SVGAGI (reference sequence). CDR3 size: 13 residues. Here the CDR3 reads CASSRTSVFEAFF.

CDR3 in amino acids: CASKLARTGWEQFF. The chain employs TRBV6-2 or TRBV6-3 and TRBJ2-1; TCRdb's D call, TRBD1, is unchecked because there is no DNA. CDR1 MNHEY and CDR2 SVGEGT come from the germline V gene. The CDR3 runs 14 residues.

The V gene is TRBV6-2 or TRBV6-3, the J gene TRBJ2-3; TCRdb indicates TRBD2, and absent DNA this call remains unverified. The CDR3 is 17 residues long. Germline lookup yields CDR1 MNHEY and CDR2 SVGEGT. The CDR3 loop is CASSYYGLAGTTDTQYF.

This chain uses TRBV27 with TRBJ1-5; without DNA, the TCRdb call of TRBD1 cannot be checked. The germline V gene has CDR1 MNHEY and CDR2 SMNVEV (reference sequence). The CDR3 contains 13 residues. CDR3 sequence: CASSWGNNQPQHF.

V gene TRBV6-5 combines with J gene TRBJ2-3; the TCRdb call, TRBD2, lacks DNA for checking. CDR1 and CDR2 from the germline V gene are MNHEY and SVGAGI. The length of the CDR3 is 19 residues. The CDR3: CASNGNLPGLAGEVDTQYF.

The V gene is TRBV4-1, the J gene TRBJ1-5. This CDR3 region has 14 residues. Germline V CDR1 and CDR2: MGHRA, YSYEKL. This CDR3 reads CASSQETGNQPQHF.

This sequence joins TRBV28 and TRBJ2-1; lacking DNA, the TRBD2 call made by TCRdb goes unchecked. The CDR3 contains 15 residues. CDR1 and CDR2 (germline): MDHEN, SYDVKM. CDR3 protein: CASSFARLVENEQFF.

The genes are TRBV7-3 and TRBJ2-5; the D gene TCRdb calls, TRBD2, cannot be checked with no DNA. Germline V gene sequence: CDR1 SGHTA, CDR2 FQGTGA. The CDR3 covers 15 residues. CDR3: CASSSIGGGIETQYF.

The chain uses TRBV10-3 and TRBJ1-1. The CDR3 covers 14 residues. Per germline, CDR1 ENHRY and CDR2 SYGVKD. The CDR3 loop reads CAISGEGSGTEAFF.

V is TRBV21-1 and J is TRBJ1-6. TRBV21-1 counts as a pseudogene. This CDR3 has 11 residues. The CDR3: CANSKGAPLHF.

V is TRBV29-1 and J is TRBJ1-1. Germline assignment: CDR1 SQVTM and CDR2 ANQGSEA. The CDR3 runs 12 residues. CDR3 sequence reads: CSVVAVDTEAFF.

The V and J genes are TRBV29-1 and TRBJ2-4; the D call from TCRdb, TRBD1, cannot be confirmed without DNA. Germline V lookup: CDR1 SQVTM, CDR2 ANQGSEA. The CDR3 covers 15 residues. The CDR3 reads CSVEDLGQGGYIQYF. Full variable domain (missing parts from reference TRBV29-1 and TRBJ2-4): SAVISQKPSRDICQRGTSLTIQCQVDSQVTMMFWYRQQPGQSLTLIATANQGSEATYESGFVIDKFPISRPNLTFSTLTVSNMSPEDSSIYLCSVEDLGQGGYIQYFGAGTRLSVL.

The chain employs TRBV7-9 and TRBJ1-6; TCRdb outputs TRBD1, but without DNA this stays unchecked. Germline loops: CDR1 SEHNR, CDR2 FQNEAQ (reference sequence). There are 19 residues in the CDR3. The CDR3 region is CASSPSGQVSASYNSPLHF.

The V gene is TRBV2, the J gene TRBJ2-3; TCRdb picks TRBD2, but there is no DNA to check that call. CDR1 is SNHLY, CDR2 FYNNEI, per germline. The CDR3 totals 18 residues. The CDR3 loop reads CASSDLAGGLYGTDTQYF.

V is TRBV28 and J is TRBJ2-7; TCRdb designates TRBD1, a call that cannot be tested without DNA. This CDR3 contains 15 residues. Germline V gives CDR1 MDHEN, CDR2 SYDVKM. This CDR3 reads CASSFFRDNSYEQYF.

The chain employs TRBV19 and TRBJ1-1; the D gene TCRdb calls, TRBD1, cannot be checked with no DNA. The CDR3 loop spans 14 amino acids. Germline assignment: CDR1 LNHDA and CDR2 SQIVND (reference sequence). This CDR3 is CASSIARGQGEAFF.

The chain employs TRBV12-3 or TRBV12-4 and TRBJ2-3. The CDR3 runs to 14 residues. CDR3 protein: CASSLLELADTQYF.

J is TRBJ2-1 and V is TRBV27; TCRdb selects TRBD1, and the lack of DNA leaves this call unchecked. This CDR3 region has 13 residues. Germline CDR1 and CDR2: MNHEY and SMNVEV (reference sequence). CDR3 amino acids: CASTGGQNNEQFF.

The chain couples TRBV28 to TRBJ2-5; the D call from TCRdb, TRBD1, cannot be confirmed without DNA. This CDR3 is built from 13 residues. Germline V CDR1 and CDR2: MDHEN, SYDVKM. The CDR3 sequence is CASSLLGVETQYF.

The chain employs TRBV5-1 and TRBJ2-3; the TCRdb D gene call, TRBD2, has no DNA to confirm it. The CDR3 extends over 15 amino acids. Germline CDR1 is SGHRS and CDR2 is YFSETQ. This chain's CDR3 is CASSLELAGGGTQYF.

The chain uses TRBV5-5 and TRBJ2-1. The CDR3 spans 15 residues. In germline, CDR1 is SGHKS, CDR2 YYEKEE (reference sequence). The CDR3 loop reads CASSLAGMSGNEQFF.

The chain links TRBV12-3 or TRBV12-4 to TRBJ1-1; TCRdb outputs TRBD1, but without DNA this stays unchecked. The CDR3 loop spans 12 amino acids. The CDR3 loop is CASSLGGVQAFF.

The chain uses TRBV5-6 and TRBJ2-1; TCRdb's assignment of TRBD2 cannot be checked, as there is no DNA. Germline CDR1 SGHDT, CDR2 YYEEEE. The CDR3 is 18 residues long. CDR3 residues: CASSLLGTSGLHYNEQFF.

The chain combines TRBV5-1 with TRBJ1-5; TCRdb gives TRBD1 as the D gene, but with no DNA this cannot be confirmed. The CDR3 consists of 16 residues. Looked up from germline, CDR1 is SGHRS and CDR2 is YFSETQ. This CDR3 is CASSLDGLGGYQPQHF. Based on the CDR3 plus reference TRBV5-1 and TRBJ1-5, the full variable domain is KAGVTQTPRYLIKTRGQQVTLSCSPISGHRSVSWYQQTPGQGLQFLFEYFSETQRNKGNFPGRFSGRQFSNSRSEMNVSTLELGDSALYLCASSLDGLGGYQPQHFGDGTRLSIL.

The chain uses TRBV7-6 and TRBJ1-6; TCRdb picks TRBD1, but there is no DNA to check that call. The germline V gene has CDR1 SGHVS and CDR2 FNYEAQ. There are 17 residues in the CDR3. The CDR3 reads CASSLVVGGRVDSPLHF.

This rearrangement joins TRBV6-5 to TRBJ2-2; absent DNA, TCRdb's TRBD1 call cannot be checked. This CDR3 has 16 amino acids. CDR1 MNHEY and CDR2 SVGAGI come from the germline V gene. Here the CDR3 reads CASSPPETENTGELFF.